The present entry profiles one TCR beta chain with its context. What it recognizes is unknown. The record originates from a study of cytomegalovirus exposure and HLA in healthy donors. The study, taken as a whole, reports: Donors belonging to an Asian-associated ancestry cluster reportedly showed fewer N-insertions in productive TCRs than the approximately 670-donor mean, according to what a later analysis found. In most subjects, TCR beta sequences reportedly gave accurate predictions of HLA-A and HLA-B alleles.

Primers for the PCR totalled 60 Vbeta and 13 Jbeta. This table comes from immunoSEQ multiplex PCR, and its TCRdb copy is limited to in-frame clones, with some not included. The sample carries roughly 120,000 clones, 65% to 90% recorded once. The specimen sequenced was PBMCs. This clonotype was sampled from a woman aged 40 to 50 in good health and CMV-seronegative.

The CDR3 is CASSGTGYEQFF. The DNA of the CDR3 is TGTGCCAGTAGTGGGACAGGGTATGAGCAGTTCTTC. This chain joins TRBV19 and TRBJ2-1; TRBD1 agrees at 9 bases. CDR3 length equals 12 residues. Germline-derived CDR1 and CDR2 are LNHDA and SQIVND (reference sequence). J was trimmed by 8 bases and V by 5 bases; bases with no gene match: 1.